This TCR beta chain appears in the sequencing data of a study of cytomegalovirus exposure and HLA in healthy donors. The table came from immunoSEQ multiplex PCR; TCRdb's copy has only in-frame clones and leaves some out. The sample contains under 400,000 clones, roughly 90% of which appear only once. Study-wide findings and caveats: Reports credit the classifier with highly specific, highly sensitive diagnosis of cytomegalovirus status.

CDR1 and CDR2 from the germline V gene are SNHLY and FYNNEI. The CDR3 loop spans 13 amino acids. Deletions cut 3 bases from V and 7 bases from J, with 10 bases between. The donors belonged to the roughly 110-subject validation cohort, separate from the approximately 700-subject first cohort. This clone has more than one count but fewer than ten. Its matching antigen is unknown. The sequence was obtained from a young woman in good health and CMV-seronegative. The chain uses TRBV2 and TRBJ1-5; D remains ambiguous. The sample comprised PBMCs. CDR3 bases: TGTGCCAGCAGTGAGTTTCGAGGCCAGCCCCAGCATTTT. This gives the protein CASSEFRGQPQHF.